The 24 T cell receptor beta chains below all came from one sample that was sequenced in a study of Ad26.COV2.S vaccination and SARS-CoV-2 variants (dated by TCRdb to the early 2020s). The library was built by means of the immunoSEQ multiplex PCR assay. TCRdb provides this immuneACCESS table in a form limited to in-frame rearrangements. Some clones are lacking; in checked studies, under half of them reflect an unresolved V gene, and why the rest are absent is not known. A total of about 350,000 clones appear in this sample, 88% of them only once. The ten top clones hold around 5.8% of the sample. The treatment or condition label on this specimen signifies: some 19 received Ad26.COV2.S at low or high dose, single or two shots; about 5 received placebo; per-sample allocation not given. For vaccine and placebo recipients, repertoires were sequenced using samples collected on day 63 after the first injection.

The sequenced sample was peripheral blood, obtained in a trial of Ad26.COV2.S vaccine versus placebo. Every receptor here comes from a person between 18 and 65 years old who received the Ad26.COV2.S COVID-19 vaccine or a placebo.

J is TRBJ2-7 and V is TRBV27; D is possibly TRBD1 (6 bases). The CDR3 extends over 13 amino acids. Trimming removed 2 bases at V and 3 bases at J, with 8 bases between. CDR1 is MNHEY, CDR2 SMNVEV, per germline (reference sequence). The CDR3 protein is CASSLETGYEQYF. CDR3 DNA: TGTGCCAGCAGTTTAGAGACAGGCTACGAGCAGTACTTC.

V gene TRBV6-5 combines with J gene TRBJ2-1; possibly TRBD1 for D (6 bases). The CDR3 runs to 16 residues. Germline assignment: CDR1 MNHEY and CDR2 SVGAGI. Trimming pared 0 bases from V and 9 bases from J, leaving 18 bases between. The CDR3 here is CASSYSGWDTGREQFF. The CDR3 region has the DNA TGTGCCAGCAGTTACTCTGGGTGGGACACCGGGCGTGAGCAGTTCTTC.

V usage is TRBV3-1 (or the pseudogene TRBV3-2) and J usage is TRBJ2-3; TRBD1 or TRBD2 may be the D gene (5 bases each). Trimming took 3 bases from V and 2 from J, leaving 12 bases between them. Germline-derived CDR1 and CDR2 are LGHDT and YNNKEL (reference sequence). This CDR3 has 15 amino acids. DNA for the CDR3: TGTGCCAGCAGCCAGGGGGTGGGGACCACAGATACGCAGTATTTT. It yields the protein CASSQGVGTTDTQYF.

The V call is TRBV6-5, the J call TRBJ2-7; 7 nucleotides agree with TRBD2. Germline CDR1 reads MNHEY; CDR2 reads SVGAGI. The CDR3 runs 14 residues. Trimming took 10 bases from V and 0 from J; bases not matched to a gene: 9. CDR3 nucleotide sequence: TGTGCCACCAGAGCGGGACTTAGCTCCTACGAGCAGTACTTC. Amino acid sequence: CATRAGLSSYEQYF.

V is TRBV28 and J is TRBJ2-5; TRBD2 aligns across 9 bases. The CDR3 contains 14 residues. Unmatched junction bases numbered 7, after V lost 6 bases and J lost 5 bases. CDR1 and CDR2 (germline): MDHEN, SYDVKM. CDR3: CASRPLAGRETQYF. For the CDR3, the DNA is TGTGCCAGCAGACCCCTAGCGGGAAGGGAGACCCAGTACTTC. The variable domain in full, with the rest retrieved from reference TRBV28 and TRBJ2-5, is DVKVTQSSRYLVKRTGEKVFLECVQDMDHENMFWYRQDPGLGLRLIYFSYDVKMKEKGDIPEGYSVSREKKERFSLILESASTNQTSMYLCASRPLAGRETQYFGPGTRLLVL.

The chain recombines TRBV7-2 with TRBJ1-2, with TRBD1 matching 9 bases. After removal of 4 bases from V and 5 bases from J, the junction contained 5 bases not matched to a gene. Per the germline V gene, CDR1 is SGHTA and CDR2 is FQGNSA. This CDR3 has 14 residues. The CDR3 nucleotides are TGTGCCAGCAGCTCCGGGACAGGGATATATGGCTACACCTTC. Its translation is CASSSGTGIYGYTF.

This rearrangement joins TRBV5-1 to TRBJ2-7; a weak D match, TRBD2 (5 bases). Per germline, CDR1 SGHRS and CDR2 YFSETQ. V was trimmed by 4 bases and J by 7 bases, leaving 15 bases between them. The CDR3 spans 13 residues. This CDR3 is CASSPGSSREQYF. DNA of the CDR3: TGCGCCAGCAGCCCTGGGAGCAGCCGTGAGCAGTACTTC.

V gene TRBV4-3 combines with J gene TRBJ2-1, with a weak D call TRBD2 (6 bases). Germline assignment: CDR1 LGHNA and CDR2 YSLEER. Trimming removed 0 bases at V and 6 bases at J, with 9 bases between. The CDR3 consists of 14 residues. CDR3: CASSQDTSFNEQFF. CDR3 nucleotide sequence: TGCGCCAGCAGCCAAGATACTAGCTTCAATGAGCAGTTCTTC.

The chain's CDR3 is CASSTPGLGSYEQYF. Written as DNA, the CDR3 is TGTGCCAGCAGCACACCGGGACTAGGATCCTACGAGCAGTACTTC. This rearrangement joins TRBV3-1 (or the pseudogene TRBV3-2) to TRBJ2-7; TRBD2 matches 8 bases. J gave up 1 base and V 5 bases, and 7 bases lay outside the gene matches. Germline CDR1 reads LGHDT; CDR2 reads YNNKEL (reference sequence). The CDR3 length is 15 residues.

This clone has more than one count but fewer than ten. This chain uses TRBV11-2 with TRBJ1-2, with a possible D match to TRBD1 (5 bases). The CDR3 is 13 residues long. CDR1 is SGHAT and CDR2 is FQNNGV in the germline V gene. Trimming took 2 bases from V and 7 from J, leaving 11 bases between them. The CDR3 is CASSLSRGGGYTF. The CDR3, as DNA: TGTGCCAGCAGCTTATCCCGCGGGGGTGGCTACACCTTC.

The gene calls are TRBV5-6 and TRBJ2-2; 9 bases agree with TRBD1. The V segment lost 3 bases and the J segment 5 bases; nucleotides outside the gene matches: 5. The germline V gene has CDR1 SGHDT and CDR2 YYEEEE. CDR3 size: 15 residues. CDR3 amino acids: CASSWGTGMTGELFF. DNA of the CDR3: TGTGCCAGCAGCTGGGGGACAGGGATGACCGGGGAGCTGTTTTTT.

The chain links TRBV5-8 to TRBJ2-6; TRBD1 aligns across 8 bases. The germline V gene encodes CDR1 SGHTS and CDR2 YDEGEE. The CDR3 contains 17 residues. V shed 4 bases and J 0 bases; nucleotides not matched to a gene: 6. CDR3 nucleotide sequence: TGTGCCAGCAGCCCCGGGACAGGCAGCTCTGGGGCCAACGTCCTGACTTTC. It yields the protein CASSPGTGSSGANVLTF.

The gene calls are TRBV6-2 or TRBV6-3 and TRBJ1-2, with D unclear. V shed 6 bases and J shed 4 bases, with 9 bases lying between them. This CDR3 has 12 residues. Germline values: CDR1 MNHEY, CDR2 SVGEGT. CDR3 protein: CASSSTPYGYTF. The CDR3 DNA is TGTGCCAGCAGCTCAACTCCCTATGGCTACACCTTC.

This chain joins TRBV7-2 and TRBJ2-1, with D unclear. The V gene lost 2 bases and the J gene lost 0 bases, with 14 bases spanning the gap. The CDR3 runs to 17 residues. CDR1 and CDR2 from the germline V gene are SGHTA and FQGNSA. The CDR3 here is CASSLRPQGSSYNEQFF. Here the CDR3 DNA reads TGTGCCAGCAGCTTAAGGCCTCAAGGGTCCTCCTACAATGAGCAGTTCTTC.

This clone is medium-sized by share. The V and J genes are TRBV19 and TRBJ2-5; 8 positions match TRBD2. The V and J ends lost 4 bases and 4 bases, in that order; junction bases with no gene match: 5. The CDR3 has 14 amino acids. From germline, CDR1 is LNHDA and CDR2 SQIVND (reference sequence). The DNA of the CDR3 is TGTGCCAGTAGTAACCGGGGGGGCCGAGAGACCCAGTACTTC. Encoded protein: CASSNRGGRETQYF.

The rearrangement uses TRBV28 and TRBJ2-6; 9 bases are a match to TRBD2. Trimming removed 3 bases from V and 0 bases from J; junction bases left unmatched: 9. Germline CDR1 is MDHEN and CDR2 is SYDVKM. The CDR3 covers 19 residues. The CDR3 sequence: CASSFSLAGKSSGANVLTF. The CDR3 DNA sequence: TGTGCCAGCAGTTTTAGCCTAGCGGGAAAGAGCTCTGGGGCCAACGTCCTGACTTTC.

The V and J genes are TRBV27 and TRBJ2-7, with 7 bases aligning to TRBD1. The V segment lost 3 bases and the J segment 1 base; nucleotides outside the gene matches: 6. The V gene's germline CDR1 is MNHEY and CDR2 SMNVEV (reference sequence). This CDR3 has 15 residues. This CDR3 reads CASSLGTDTSYEQYF. The DNA for the CDR3 is TGTGCCAGCAGTTTGGGGACAGACACATCCTACGAGCAGTACTTC.

J is TRBJ1-5 and V is TRBV7-3; D call uncertain. The V end lost 2 bases, the J end lost 4 bases, and 6 bases lay between the germline ends. CDR3 length: 13 residues. Germline CDR1 reads SGHTA; CDR2 reads FQGTGA. The CDR3 region has the DNA TGTGCCAGCAGCTTACAGCTAAATCAGCCCCAGCATTTT. Translated, it gives CASSLQLNQPQHF.

The chain uses TRBV9 and TRBJ2-2, with TRBD1 identical over 10 bases. The V and J ends lost 4 bases and 6 bases, in that order; junction bases with no gene match: 6. The CDR3 spans 15 residues. Germline CDR1 and CDR2: SGDLS and YYNGEE. CDR3 in DNA: TGTGCCAGCAGCCCCCCCGGACAGGGGGCCGGGGAGCTGTTTTTT. Amino acids: CASSPPGQGAGELFF. Full variable domain (rest looked up from reference TRBV9 and TRBJ2-2): DSGVTQTPKHLITATGQRVTLRCSPRSGDLSVYWYQQSLDQGLQFLIQYYNGEERAKGNILERFSAQQFPDLHSELNLSSLELGDSALYFCASSPPGQGAGELFFGEGSRLTVL.

This chain joins TRBV6-2 or TRBV6-3 and TRBJ1-1; a possible D gene is TRBD1 (5 bases). Deletions cut 0 bases from V and 5 bases from J, with 16 bases between. CDR3 length: 16 residues. From germline, CDR1 is MNHEY and CDR2 SVGEGT. The CDR3 DNA reads TGTGCCAGCAGTTACTCAAGCAAGGGGCCAAGGACTGAAGCTTTCTTT. It yields the protein CASSYSSKGPRTEAFF.

Notes on this clone: The same CDR3 also results from other DNA sequences found in this sample. The V gene is TRBV7-8, the J gene TRBJ2-7; 9 bases align to TRBD1. The germline CDR1 and CDR2 sequences are SGHVS and FQNEAQ. CDR3 length: 14 amino acids. V lost 1 base, J lost 5 bases, and 3 bases stayed unmatched. CDR3 sequence (DNA): TGTGCCAGCAGCTTAGGGACAGGGGAAGACGAGCAGTACTTC. Its protein is CASSLGTGEDEQYF.

The chain combines TRBV27 with TRBJ1-2; D ambiguous. CDR1 MNHEY and CDR2 SMNVEV come from the germline V gene (reference sequence). V lost 6 bases, J lost 4 bases, and 12 bases lay in between. The length of the CDR3 is 13 residues. The CDR3 sequence is CASRPAVGYGYTF. The CDR3 nucleotides are TGTGCCAGCAGGCCCGCGGTGGGCTATGGCTACACCTTC.

This clone was counted once. The rearrangement links TRBV24-1 to TRBJ1-6; 7 bases match TRBD1. V lost 8 bases, J lost 7 bases, and 10 bases stayed unmatched. In germline, CDR1 is KGHDR, CDR2 SFDVKD. The CDR3 has 15 amino acids. CDR3 bases: TGTGCCACCAACACCTCCGGGACAGAGAATTCACCCCTCCACTTT. This codes for CATNTSGTENSPLHF.

This chain links TRBV5-1 with TRBJ2-1; the D is unclear. The length of the CDR3 is 18 residues. Trimming took 0 bases from V and 7 from J, leaving 23 bases between them. Germline V gene lookup returns CDR1 SGHRS and CDR2 YFSETQ. The CDR3 nucleotides read TGCGCCAGCAGCTTGGGCCCCCAACGAGCTATGATCCCGAATGAGCAGTTCTTC. Translated: CASSLGPQRAMIPNEQFF.